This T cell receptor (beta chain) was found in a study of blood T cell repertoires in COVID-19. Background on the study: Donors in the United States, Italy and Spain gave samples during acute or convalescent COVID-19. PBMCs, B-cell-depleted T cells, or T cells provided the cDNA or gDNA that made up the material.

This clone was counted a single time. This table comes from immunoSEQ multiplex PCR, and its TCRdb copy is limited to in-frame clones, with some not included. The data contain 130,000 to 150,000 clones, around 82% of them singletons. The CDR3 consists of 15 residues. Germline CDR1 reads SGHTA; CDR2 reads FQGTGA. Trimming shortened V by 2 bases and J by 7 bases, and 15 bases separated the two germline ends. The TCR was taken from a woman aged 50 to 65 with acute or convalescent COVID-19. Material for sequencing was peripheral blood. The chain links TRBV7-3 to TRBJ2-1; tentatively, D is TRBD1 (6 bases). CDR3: CASSLVPGVGNEQFF. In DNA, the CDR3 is TGTGCCAGCAGCTTAGTACCAGGGGTAGGAAATGAGCAGTTCTTC.